The 32 T cell receptor beta chains in this list originate from one sample, sequenced in a study of shared clonotypes between healthy human individuals. TCRdb keeps only in-frame clones here, not all; method: immunoSEQ multiplex PCR. Of 1,500,000 or so clones listed, approximately 98.5% are singletons. Sequencing was performed on naive CD4+ T cells sorted from blood. As to subset: CD45RA+ positively selected. These receptors all come from a young man in good health.

As for this clone: The sample carries other DNA sequences with the same CDR3. The V gene is TRBV18, the J gene TRBJ1-2, with D uncertain. Germline CDR1 reads KGHSH; CDR2 reads LQKENI. CDR3 size: 13 residues. V lost 3 bases to trimming and J lost 4 bases, with 9 bases between them. CDR3 residues: CASSPRGIYGYTF. CDR3 nucleotide sequence: TGTGCCAGCTCACCTCGAGGGATCTATGGCTACACCTTC.

This chain connects TRBV19 to TRBJ1-1, with D perhaps TRBD1 (6 bases). Germline CDR1 reads LNHDA; CDR2 reads SQIVND (reference sequence). V lost 7 bases to trimming and J lost 6 bases, with 18 bases between them. The CDR3 is 14 amino acids. The CDR3 loop reads CASKTNLGGPEAFF. Here the CDR3 DNA reads TGTGCCAGTAAAACAAACCTCGGGGGGCCTGAAGCTTTCTTT.

This rearrangement joins TRBV7-2 to TRBJ2-5, with TRBD1 matching 9 bases. This CDR3 has 14 amino acids. Germline values: CDR1 SGHTA, CDR2 FQGNSA. Trimming cost V 6 bases and J 7 bases; bases outside gene matches: 9. CDR3 sequence reads: CASRRGQGVGTQYF. The CDR3 bases are TGTGCCAGCAGACGGGGACAGGGTGTAGGGACCCAGTACTTC. The whole variable domain, filled in from reference TRBV7-2 and TRBJ2-5, reads GAGVSQSPSNKVTEKGKDVELRCDPISGHTALYWYRQSLGQGLEFLIYFQGNSAPDKSGLPSDRFSAERTGGSVSTLTIQRTQQEDSAVYLCASRRGQGVGTQYFGPGTRLLVL.

The chain joins TRBV7-2 to TRBJ2-7, with 10 bases lining up with TRBD2. The germline V gene has CDR1 SGHTA and CDR2 FQGNSA. The CDR3 has 16 residues. Trimming at V came to 5 bases and at J to 6 bases, leaving 13 bases not matched to a gene. In DNA, the CDR3 is TGTGCCAGCAGCCCCCGGTGGGGTAGCGGGAGGTTCGAGCAGTACTTC. Translated, it gives CASSPRWGSGRFEQYF.

The chain combines TRBV29-1 with TRBJ2-2, with D uncertain. Trimming removed 0 bases at V and 0 bases at J, with 14 bases between. Germline V gene data show CDR1 as SQVTM and CDR2 as ANQGSEA. This CDR3 is built from 17 residues. The DNA for the CDR3 is TGCAGCGTTGAAGACCCCTTGGCAACTCCGAACACCGGGGAGCTGTTTTTT. Its translation is CSVEDPLATPNTGELFF.

The rearrangement joins TRBV28 to TRBJ2-1, with a possible D match to TRBD1 (6 bases). V lost 6 bases and J lost 0, with 18 bases in between. CDR1 is MDHEN, CDR2 SYDVKM, per germline. CDR3 size: 17 residues. The CDR3 protein is CASRHTGFGSSYNEQFF. The CDR3 DNA follows: TGTGCCAGCAGACATACAGGGTTTGGATCCTCCTACAATGAGCAGTTCTTC. Full variable domain (rest looked up from reference TRBV28 and TRBJ2-1): DVKVTQSSRYLVKRTGEKVFLECVQDMDHENMFWYRQDPGLGLRLIYFSYDVKMKEKGDIPEGYSVSREKKERFSLILESASTNQTSMYLCASRHTGFGSSYNEQFFGPGTRLTVL.

The chain recombines TRBV11-2 with TRBJ2-1, with D perhaps TRBD1 or TRBD2 (5 bases each). CDR1 SGHAT and CDR2 FQNNGV come from the germline V gene. Trimming pared 4 bases from V and 4 bases from J, leaving 14 bases between. CDR3 length: 15 residues. The DNA for the CDR3 is TGTGCCAGCAGCTGGGACCAGGGAATATACAATGAGCAGTTCTTC. Its protein is CASSWDQGIYNEQFF.

Only one count was recorded for this clone. V usage is TRBV6-5 and J usage is TRBJ1-3, with a tentative D call TRBD1 (5 bases). The CDR3 runs 15 residues. CDR1 MNHEY and CDR2 SVGAGI come from the germline V gene. V shed 2 bases and J shed 1 base, with 9 bases lying between them. The CDR3 DNA is TGTGCCAGCAGTTACAGGGGATGGTCTGGAAACACCATATATTTT. The encoded protein is CASSYRGWSGNTIYF.

The rearrangement links TRBV28 to TRBJ2-5, with D perhaps TRBD2 (5 bases). The ends were cut back, 7 bases at V and 5 bases at J, with 8 bases in the middle. This CDR3 has 11 amino acids. Germline V gene lookup returns CDR1 MDHEN and CDR2 SYDVKM. The CDR3 loop reads CASTSGETQYF. DNA of the CDR3: TGTGCCAGCACCTCGGGGGAGACCCAGTACTTC.

The chain couples TRBV7-3 to TRBJ2-1; 15 nucleotides agree with TRBD2. The CDR3 is made up of 14 amino acids. With V trimmed by 4 bases and J by 12 bases, 4 bases remained unmatched. Germline-derived CDR1 and CDR2 are SGHTA and FQGTGA. This CDR3 is CASSSGLAGGRQFF. The CDR3 region has the DNA TGTGCCAGCAGCTCCGGACTAGCGGGAGGGCGGCAGTTCTTC.

A remark on this clone: The sample carries other DNA sequences with the same CDR3. The rearrangement links TRBV2 to TRBJ2-3; D not certain. This CDR3 region has 12 residues. Germline V CDR1 and CDR2: SNHLY, FYNNEI. Trimming removed 5 bases from V and 0 bases from J, with 3 bases in between. The CDR3 sequence is CASSLSTDTQYF. CDR3 DNA sequence: TGTGCCAGCAGTCTAAGCACAGATACGCAGTATTTT.

The J gene is TRBJ2-5, the V gene TRBV19; the match to TRBD1 covers 7 bases. The germline gives CDR1 LNHDA, CDR2 SQIVND (reference sequence). V was clipped by 5 bases and J by 1 base; unmatched bases: 7. There are 15 residues in the CDR3. The CDR3 DNA sequence: TGTGCCAGTAGTCCTATTACAGGGGTCCAAGAGACCCAGTACTTC. This sequence encodes CASSPITGVQETQYF.

The rearrangement links TRBV7-2 to TRBJ1-1; D unclear. The CDR3 has 15 amino acids. V was shortened by 6 bases and J by 0 bases, with 14 bases between the two germline ends. Per germline, CDR1 SGHTA and CDR2 FQGNSA. The CDR3 protein is CASSFLEVMNTEAFF. CDR3 sequence (DNA): TGTGCCAGCAGTTTCCTAGAGGTCATGAACACTGAAGCTTTCTTT.

This rearrangement joins TRBV9 to TRBJ2-2; D gene unclear. V was trimmed by 1 base and J by 4 bases, leaving 5 bases between them. CDR1 is SGDLS and CDR2 is YYNGEE in the germline V gene. The CDR3 loop spans 13 amino acids. The CDR3 DNA reads as TGTGCCAGCAGCGTACCTGGCACCGGGGAGCTGTTTTTT. Translation gives CASSVPGTGELFF.

A word on this clone: Other DNA sequences of this sample code for an identical CDR3. The rearrangement links TRBV5-1 to TRBJ2-3; TRBD2 agrees at 8 bases. This CDR3 is 15 amino acids long. In germline, CDR1 is SGHRS, CDR2 YFSETQ. V dropped 0 bases and J dropped 4; count of bases not matched to a gene: 4. For the CDR3, the DNA is TGCGCCAGCAGCTTGGTGGCTAGCGGGTCAGATACGCAGTATTTT. It yields the protein CASSLVASGSDTQYF.

The J gene is TRBJ1-2, the V gene TRBV6-6; D unresolved. This CDR3 contains 15 residues. V was trimmed by 0 bases and J by 4 bases, leaving 12 bases between them. Germline CDR1 MNHNY, CDR2 SVGAGI (reference sequence). The DNA for the CDR3 is TGTGCCAGCAGTTACTCGAATTTGATCGGCTATGGCTACACCTTC. Its translation: CASSYSNLIGYGYTF.

The table lists this clone with a few counts. V is TRBV18 and J is TRBJ2-1; D may be TRBD2 (6 bases). This CDR3 has 15 amino acids. V was shortened by 4 bases and J by 6 bases, with 16 bases between the two germline ends. Germline loops: CDR1 KGHSH, CDR2 LQKENI. DNA of the CDR3: TGTGCCAGCTCACGACGTGACGGGAGCCCCAATGAGCAGTTCTTC. It codes for CASSRRDGSPNEQFF.

The CDR3 nucleotides read TGTGCCATCACCTCCAGGGGAACCGGGGAGCTGTTTTTT. It codes for CAITSRGTGELFF. The rearrangement links TRBV10-3 to TRBJ2-2, with D maybe TRBD1 (6 bases). V was pared by 7 bases and J by 5 bases, with 11 bases between. CDR3 length: 13 residues. CDR1 is ENHRY and CDR2 is SYGVKD in the germline V gene.

This clone has only one observation. This rearrangement joins TRBV5-4 to TRBJ2-3, with 11 bases fitting TRBD1. V trimming: 4 bases; J trimming: 6 bases; junction bases outside the gene matches: 13. The V gene's germline CDR1 is SGHNT and CDR2 YYREEE (reference sequence). The CDR3 consists of 17 residues. CDR3 nucleotides: TGTGCCAGCAGCCCCATGGGGACAGGGGGTGATACTGATACGCAGTATTTT. Its translation is CASSPMGTGGDTDTQYF.

This chain connects TRBV19 to TRBJ2-7; D not resolved. The CDR3 runs 15 residues. V was trimmed by 3 bases and J by 0 bases, leaving 12 bases between them. CDR1 LNHDA and CDR2 SQIVND come from the germline V gene (reference sequence). The CDR3 DNA is TGTGCCAGTAGTATTACCTGGGCGGACTCCTACGAGCAGTACTTC. It encodes CASSITWADSYEQYF.

With respect to this clone: The sample has other DNA sequences that encode this CDR3 too. This chain uses TRBV5-1 with TRBJ2-5; D gene ambiguous. V was trimmed by 0 bases and J by 1 base, leaving 4 bases between them. The CDR3 consists of 13 residues. Germline CDR1 is SGHRS and CDR2 is YFSETQ. The CDR3 DNA is TGCGCCAGCAGCTTGGGCCCCCAAGAGACCCAGTACTTC. Its translation is CASSLGPQETQYF.

The chain links TRBV28 to TRBJ1-2; D not resolved. V lost 4 bases, J lost 12 bases, and 18 bases lay in between. CDR1 is MDHEN and CDR2 is SYDVKM in the germline V gene. This CDR3 spans 13 amino acids. The CDR3, as DNA: TGTGCCAGCAGTTCACTCCCCACAGTCGACAACACCTTC. Encoded protein: CASSSLPTVDNTF.

This clone was seen a single time. V gene TRBV2 combines with J gene TRBJ1-5, with D tentatively TRBD1 (6 bases). CDR1 is SNHLY, CDR2 FYNNEI, per germline. Trimming removed 6 bases from V and 5 bases from J, with 14 bases in between. This CDR3 region has 14 residues. The CDR3 bases are TGTGCCAGCAGGTCTACAGGGAGGGATCAGCCCCAGCATTTT. Its protein product is CASRSTGRDQPQHF.

CDR3 amino acids: CASSDRGLFF. The CDR3 coding sequence is TGTGCCAGCAGTGATCGAGGACTGTTTTTT. This chain links TRBV2 with TRBJ1-4; D is unresolved. Trimming pared 3 bases from V and 13 bases from J, leaving 6 bases between. This CDR3 spans 10 amino acids. Germline-derived CDR1 and CDR2 are SNHLY and FYNNEI.

The chain uses TRBV7-6 and TRBJ2-1; 9 positions agree with TRBD1. The CDR3 length is 18 residues. V was clipped by 6 bases and J by 3 bases; unmatched bases: 15. Germline loops: CDR1 SGHVS, CDR2 FNYEAQ. CDR3 coding DNA: TGTGCCAGCAGATCTACAGGGGGCCAAGCGGGCCACTACAATGAGCAGTTCTTC. This translates into CASRSTGGQAGHYNEQFF.

The chain has TRBV28 and TRBJ2-7, with TRBD2 matching 8 bases. The germline V gene encodes CDR1 MDHEN and CDR2 SYDVKM. V trimming: 6 bases; J trimming: 1 base; junction bases outside the gene matches: 8. This CDR3 is 15 amino acids long. CDR3 nucleotides: TGTGCCAGCAGCCCCACTAGCGGTTCTTCCTACGAGCAGTACTTC. Translating it yields CASSPTSGSSYEQYF. The entire variable domain, with the rest obtained from reference TRBV28 and TRBJ2-7, is as follows: DVKVTQSSRYLVKRTGEKVFLECVQDMDHENMFWYRQDPGLGLRLIYFSYDVKMKEKGDIPEGYSVSREKKERFSLILESASTNQTSMYLCASSPTSGSSYEQYFGPGTRLTVT.

The rearrangement joins TRBV7-8 to TRBJ2-7; a weak D match, TRBD1 (5 bases). Germline V gene data show CDR1 as SGHVS and CDR2 as FQNEAQ. The length of the CDR3 is 14 residues. The V and J ends lost 4 bases and 3 bases respectively, with 13 bases between them. CDR3: CASSSDILSYEQYF. The CDR3 DNA is TGTGCCAGCAGCTCGGACATTTTAAGCTACGAGCAGTACTTC.

The chain recombines TRBV28 with TRBJ2-7, with TRBD2 matching 9 bases. The CDR3 consists of 13 residues. The V segment lost 6 bases and the J segment 6 bases; nucleotides outside the gene matches: 6. Germline CDR1 and CDR2: MDHEN and SYDVKM. CDR3 sequence: CASSVAGEIEQYF. The CDR3 region has the DNA TGTGCCAGCAGCGTAGCGGGGGAAATCGAGCAGTACTTC.

V is TRBV5-1 and J is TRBJ2-1; maybe TRBD2 (5 bases). Germline V gene data show CDR1 as SGHRS and CDR2 as YFSETQ. Trimming removed 6 bases at V and 3 bases at J, with 16 bases between. This CDR3 contains 15 residues. The CDR3 nucleotides are TGCGCCAGCACAGAGGGATTTAGCTTCTACAATGAGCAGTTCTTC. It specifies CASTEGFSFYNEQFF.

Comment on this clone: The sample contains more than one DNA sequence encoding this CDR3. This rearrangement joins TRBV29-1 to TRBJ2-7; 8 nucleotides align to TRBD1. Germline assignment: CDR1 SQVTM and CDR2 ANQGSEA. V was pared by 2 bases and J by 1 base, with 1 base of the junction left unmatched. The CDR3 runs to 13 residues. The CDR3 DNA follows: TGCAGCGTTGAACGACAGGGGTCCTACGAGCAGTACTTC. It encodes CSVERQGSYEQYF.

This clone was detected only once. V and J are TRBV4-1 and TRBJ2-1, with 13 bases identical to TRBD2. Per germline, CDR1 MGHRA and CDR2 YSYEKL. The V gene end was trimmed by 0 bases and the J gene end by 16 bases; junction bases not matched to a gene: 9. The CDR3 has 15 amino acids. CDR3 region: CASSQETLAGGRYFF. The CDR3 DNA follows: TGCGCCAGCAGCCAAGAGACACTAGCGGGAGGGAGGTATTTCTTC.

V and J are TRBV28 and TRBJ2-7; 7 nucleotides agree with TRBD1. The CDR3 runs 14 residues. CDR1 and CDR2 (germline): MDHEN, SYDVKM. The V gene end was trimmed by 3 bases and the J gene end by 5 bases; junction bases not matched to a gene: 7. CDR3: CASSLSGGVDEQYF. The CDR3 nucleotides read TGTGCCAGCAGTTTGTCAGGGGGTGTCGACGAGCAGTACTTC. Full variable domain (missing parts from reference TRBV28 and TRBJ2-7): DVKVTQSSRYLVKRTGEKVFLECVQDMDHENMFWYRQDPGLGLRLIYFSYDVKMKEKGDIPEGYSVSREKKERFSLILESASTNQTSMYLCASSLSGGVDEQYFGPGTRLTVT.